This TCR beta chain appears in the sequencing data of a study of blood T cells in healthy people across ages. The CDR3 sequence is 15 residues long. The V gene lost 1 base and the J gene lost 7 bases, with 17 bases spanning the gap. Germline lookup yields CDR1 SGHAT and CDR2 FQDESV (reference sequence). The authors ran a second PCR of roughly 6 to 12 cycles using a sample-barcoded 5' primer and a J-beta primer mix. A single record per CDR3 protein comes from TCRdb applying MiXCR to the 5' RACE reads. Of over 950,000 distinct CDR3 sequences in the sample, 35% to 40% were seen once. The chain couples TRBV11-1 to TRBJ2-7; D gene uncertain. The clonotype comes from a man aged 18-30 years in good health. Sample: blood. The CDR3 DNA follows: TGTGCCAGCAGCTTAGTAGGATCCGCGTACAATGAGCAGTACTTC. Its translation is CASSLVGSAYNEQYF. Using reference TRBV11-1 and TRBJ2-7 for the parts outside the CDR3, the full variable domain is EAEVAQSPRYKITEKSQAVAFWCDPISGHATLYWYRQILGQGPELLVQFQDESVVDDSQLPKDRFSAERLKGVDSTLKIQPAELGDSAMYLCASSLVGSAYNEQYFGPGTRLTVT.